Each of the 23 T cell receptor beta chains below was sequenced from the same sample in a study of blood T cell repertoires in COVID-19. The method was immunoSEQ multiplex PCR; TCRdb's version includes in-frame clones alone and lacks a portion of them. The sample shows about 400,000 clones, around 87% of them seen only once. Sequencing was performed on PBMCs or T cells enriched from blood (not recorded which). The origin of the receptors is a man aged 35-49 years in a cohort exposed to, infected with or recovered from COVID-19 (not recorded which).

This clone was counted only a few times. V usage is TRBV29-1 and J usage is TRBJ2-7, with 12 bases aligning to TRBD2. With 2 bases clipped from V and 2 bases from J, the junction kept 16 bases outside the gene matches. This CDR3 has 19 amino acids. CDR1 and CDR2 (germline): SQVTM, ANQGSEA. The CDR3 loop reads CSVERFRLAGGPDTYEQYF. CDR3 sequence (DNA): TGCAGCGTTGAAAGATTTAGGCTAGCGGGAGGGCCCGACACCTACGAGCAGTACTTC.

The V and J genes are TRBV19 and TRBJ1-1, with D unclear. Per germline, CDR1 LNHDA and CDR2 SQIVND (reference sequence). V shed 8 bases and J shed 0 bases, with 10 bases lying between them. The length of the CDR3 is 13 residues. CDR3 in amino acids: CASSTGLNTEAFF. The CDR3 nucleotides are TGTGCCAGTTCTACGGGGTTGAACACTGAAGCTTTCTTT.

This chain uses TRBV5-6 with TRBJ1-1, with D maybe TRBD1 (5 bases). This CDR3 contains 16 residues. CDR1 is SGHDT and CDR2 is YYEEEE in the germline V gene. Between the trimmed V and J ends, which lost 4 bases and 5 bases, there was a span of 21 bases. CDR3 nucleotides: TGTGCCAGCAGCGCCCTGGGGCGGGGGAGGGGTACTGAAGCTTTCTTT. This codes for CASSALGRGRGTEAFF.

CDR3 sequence (DNA): TGTGCCAGCAGCCTTACGGGGGGAACTGAAGCTTTCTTT. It yields the protein CASSLTGGTEAFF. The rearrangement joins TRBV7-9 to TRBJ1-1, with D perhaps TRBD1 (5 bases). This CDR3 is 13 amino acids long. V lost 5 bases, J lost 5 bases, and 12 bases lay in between. CDR1 is SEHNR and CDR2 is FQNEAQ in the germline V gene (reference sequence).

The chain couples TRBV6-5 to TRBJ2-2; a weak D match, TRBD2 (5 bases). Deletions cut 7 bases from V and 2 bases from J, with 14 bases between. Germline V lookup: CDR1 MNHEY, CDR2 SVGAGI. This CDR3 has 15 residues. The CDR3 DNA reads TGTGCCAGCACCCAGCGGACGGTAAACACCGGGGAGCTGTTTTTT. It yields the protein CASTQRTVNTGELFF.

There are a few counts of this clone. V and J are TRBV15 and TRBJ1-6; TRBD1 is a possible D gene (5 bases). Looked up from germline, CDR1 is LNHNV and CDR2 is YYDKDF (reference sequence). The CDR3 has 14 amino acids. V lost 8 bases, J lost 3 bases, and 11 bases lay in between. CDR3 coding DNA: TGTGCCACCCGCCTAGGGGACTATAATTCACCCCTCCACTTT. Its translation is CATRLGDYNSPLHF. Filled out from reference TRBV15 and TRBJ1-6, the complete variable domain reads DAMVIQNPRYQVTQFGKPVTLSCSQTLNHNVMYWYQQKSSQAPKLLFHYYDKDFNNEADTPDNFQSRRPNTSFCFLDIRSPGLGDTAMYLCATRLGDYNSPLHFGNGTRLTVT.

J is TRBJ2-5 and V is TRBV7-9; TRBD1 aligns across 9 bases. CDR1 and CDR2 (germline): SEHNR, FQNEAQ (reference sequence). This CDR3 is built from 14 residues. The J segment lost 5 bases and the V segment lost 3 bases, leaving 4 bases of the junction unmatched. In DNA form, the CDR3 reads TGTGCCAGCAGCTTGGGACAGGGTTTGGAGACCCAGTACTTC. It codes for CASSLGQGLETQYF.

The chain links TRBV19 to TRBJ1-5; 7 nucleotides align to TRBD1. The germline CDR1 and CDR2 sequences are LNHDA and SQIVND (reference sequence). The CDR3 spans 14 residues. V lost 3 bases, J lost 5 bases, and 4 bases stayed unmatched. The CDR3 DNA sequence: TGTGCCAGTAGTATCCCAGGGGGGTATCAGCCCCAGCATTTT. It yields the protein CASSIPGGYQPQHF. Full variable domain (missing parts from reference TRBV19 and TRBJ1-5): DGGITQSPKYLFRKEGQNVTLSCEQNLNHDAMYWYRQDPGQGLRLIYYSQIVNDFQKGDIAEGYSVSREKKESFPLTVTSAQKNPTAFYLCASSIPGGYQPQHFGDGTRLSIL.

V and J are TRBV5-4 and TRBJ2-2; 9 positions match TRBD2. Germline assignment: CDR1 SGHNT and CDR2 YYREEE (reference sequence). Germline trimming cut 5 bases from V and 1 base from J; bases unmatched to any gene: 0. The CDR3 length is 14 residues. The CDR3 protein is CASRAGGNTGELFF. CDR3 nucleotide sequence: TGTGCCAGCAGAGCGGGGGGGAACACCGGGGAGCTGTTTTTT.

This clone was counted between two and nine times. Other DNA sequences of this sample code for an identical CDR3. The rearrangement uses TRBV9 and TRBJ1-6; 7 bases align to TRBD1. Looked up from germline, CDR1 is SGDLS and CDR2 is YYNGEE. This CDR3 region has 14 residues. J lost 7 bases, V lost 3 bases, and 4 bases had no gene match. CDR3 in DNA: TGTGCCAGCAGCGCGACAGGGAACAATTCACCCCTCCACTTT. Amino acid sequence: CASSATGNNSPLHF.

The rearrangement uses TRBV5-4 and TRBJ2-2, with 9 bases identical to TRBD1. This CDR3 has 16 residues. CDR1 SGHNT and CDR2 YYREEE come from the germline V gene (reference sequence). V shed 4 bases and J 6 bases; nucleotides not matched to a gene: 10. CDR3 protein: CASSHPTGGSPGELFF. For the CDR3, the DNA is TGTGCCAGCAGCCACCCGACAGGGGGGAGTCCCGGGGAGCTGTTTTTT.

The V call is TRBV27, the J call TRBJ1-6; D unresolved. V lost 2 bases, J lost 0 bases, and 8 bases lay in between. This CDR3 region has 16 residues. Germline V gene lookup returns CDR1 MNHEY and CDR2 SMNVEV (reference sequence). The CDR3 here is CASSLLVSSYNSPLHF. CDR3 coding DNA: TGTGCCAGCAGTTTACTCGTTAGCTCCTATAATTCACCCCTCCACTTT.

CDR3 protein: CASRTGTAYQETQYF. The CDR3 region has the DNA TGTGCCAGCAGAACCGGGACAGCGTACCAAGAGACCCAGTACTTC. V gene TRBV6-1 combines with J gene TRBJ2-5; TRBD1 matches at 7 bases. Losses at the gene ends were 6 bases for V and 0 bases for J; bases not matched to a gene: 7. The CDR3 covers 15 residues. CDR1 MNHNS and CDR2 SASEGT come from the germline V gene.

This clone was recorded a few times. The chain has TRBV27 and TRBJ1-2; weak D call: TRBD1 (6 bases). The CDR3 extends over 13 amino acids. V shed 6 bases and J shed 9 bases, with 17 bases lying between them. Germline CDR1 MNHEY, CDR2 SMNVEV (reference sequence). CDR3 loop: CASRGGEAGRYTF. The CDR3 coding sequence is TGTGCCAGCAGAGGGGGGGAAGCAGGGCGCTACACCTTC.

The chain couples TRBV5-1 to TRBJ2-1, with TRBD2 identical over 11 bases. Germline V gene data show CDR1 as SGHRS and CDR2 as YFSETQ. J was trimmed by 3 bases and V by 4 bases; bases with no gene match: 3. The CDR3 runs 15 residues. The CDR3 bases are TGCGCCAGCAGCCGTAGCGGGAGGGGCTACAATGAGCAGTTCTTC. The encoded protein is CASSRSGRGYNEQFF.

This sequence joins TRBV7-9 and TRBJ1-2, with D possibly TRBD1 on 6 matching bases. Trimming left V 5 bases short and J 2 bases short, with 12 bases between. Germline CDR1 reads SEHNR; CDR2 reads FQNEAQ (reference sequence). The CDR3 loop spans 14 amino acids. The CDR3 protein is CASSPLGQNYGYTF. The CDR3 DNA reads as TGTGCCAGCAGCCCACTGGGACAAAACTATGGCTACACCTTC.

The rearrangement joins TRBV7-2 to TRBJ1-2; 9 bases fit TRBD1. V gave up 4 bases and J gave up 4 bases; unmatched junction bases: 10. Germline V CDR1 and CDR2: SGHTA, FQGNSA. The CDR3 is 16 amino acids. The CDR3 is CASSYPGTGFVYGYTF. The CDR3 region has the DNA TGTGCCAGCAGCTACCCCGGGACAGGGTTTGTCTATGGCTACACCTTC.

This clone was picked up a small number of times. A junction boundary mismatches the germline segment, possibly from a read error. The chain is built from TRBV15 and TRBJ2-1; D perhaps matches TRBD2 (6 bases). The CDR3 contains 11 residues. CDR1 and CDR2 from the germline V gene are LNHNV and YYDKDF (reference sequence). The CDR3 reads CATSGPSVPVF. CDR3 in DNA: TGTGCCACCAGCGGGCCTAGCGTTCCAGTCTTC.

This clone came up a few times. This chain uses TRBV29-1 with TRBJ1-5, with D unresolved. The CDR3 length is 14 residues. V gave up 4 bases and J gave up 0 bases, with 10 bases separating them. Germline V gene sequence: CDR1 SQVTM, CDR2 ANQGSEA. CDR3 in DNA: TGCAGCGTTGGGGAGGTAAATAGCAATCAGCCCCAGCATTTT. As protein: CSVGEVNSNQPQHF.

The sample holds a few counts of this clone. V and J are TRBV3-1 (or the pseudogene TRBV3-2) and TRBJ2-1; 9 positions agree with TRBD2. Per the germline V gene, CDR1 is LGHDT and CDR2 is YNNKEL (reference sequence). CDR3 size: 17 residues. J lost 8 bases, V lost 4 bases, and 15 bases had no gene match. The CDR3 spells CASSPRTSAVREDEQFF. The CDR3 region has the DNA TGTGCCAGCAGCCCCCGGACTAGCGCGGTAAGGGAGGATGAGCAGTTCTTC.

The CDR3 loop reads CASSLSGVRANVLTF. The CDR3 bases are TGTGCCAGCAGCTTGTCGGGGGTACGGGCCAACGTCCTGACTTTC. The chain combines TRBV7-9 with TRBJ2-6, with D perhaps TRBD2 (6 bases). The V and J ends lost 3 bases and 5 bases respectively, with 11 bases between them. Per germline, CDR1 SEHNR and CDR2 FQNEAQ (reference sequence). This CDR3 has 15 residues. The full variable domain, its missing parts supplied by reference TRBV7-9 and TRBJ2-6, is DTGVSQNPRHKITKRGQNVTFRCDPISEHNRLYWYRQTLGQGPEFLTYFQNEAQLEKSRLLSDRFSAERPKGSFSTLEIQRTEQGDSAMYLCASSLSGVRANVLTFGAGSRLTVL.

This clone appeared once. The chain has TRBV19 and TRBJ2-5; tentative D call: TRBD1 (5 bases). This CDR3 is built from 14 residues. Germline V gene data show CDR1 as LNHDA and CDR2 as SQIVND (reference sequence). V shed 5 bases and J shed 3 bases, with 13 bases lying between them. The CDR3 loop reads CASSLRGLKETQYF. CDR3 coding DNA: TGTGCCAGTAGTTTAAGGGGCCTGAAAGAGACCCAGTACTTC.

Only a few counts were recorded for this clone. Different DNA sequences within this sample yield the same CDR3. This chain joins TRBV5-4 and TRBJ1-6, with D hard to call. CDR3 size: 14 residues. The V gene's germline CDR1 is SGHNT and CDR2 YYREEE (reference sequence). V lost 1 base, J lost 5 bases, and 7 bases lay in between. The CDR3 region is CASSLRSDNSPLHF. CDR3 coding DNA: TGTGCCAGCAGCTTGCGGTCGGATAATTCACCCCTCCACTTT.